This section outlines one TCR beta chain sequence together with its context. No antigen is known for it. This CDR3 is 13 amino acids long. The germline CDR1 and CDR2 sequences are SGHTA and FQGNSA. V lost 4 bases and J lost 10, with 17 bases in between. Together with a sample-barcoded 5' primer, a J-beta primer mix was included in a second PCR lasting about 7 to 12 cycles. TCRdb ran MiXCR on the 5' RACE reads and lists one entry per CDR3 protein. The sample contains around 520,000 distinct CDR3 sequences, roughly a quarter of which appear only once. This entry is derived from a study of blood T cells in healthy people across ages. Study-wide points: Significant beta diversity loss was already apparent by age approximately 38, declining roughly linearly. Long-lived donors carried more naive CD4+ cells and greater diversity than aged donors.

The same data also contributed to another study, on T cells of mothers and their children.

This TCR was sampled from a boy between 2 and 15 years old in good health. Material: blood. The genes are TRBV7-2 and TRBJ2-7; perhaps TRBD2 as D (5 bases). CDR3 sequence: CASSSPGSYPQYF. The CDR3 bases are TGTGCCAGCAGCTCCCCTGGGAGCTATCCCCAGTACTTC. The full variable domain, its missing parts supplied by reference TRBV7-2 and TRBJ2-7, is GAGVSQSPSNKVTEKGKDVELRCDPISGHTALYWYRQSLGQGLEFLIYFQGNSAPDKSGLPSDRFSAERTGGSVSTLTIQRTQQEDSAVYLCASSSPGSYPQYFGPGTRLTVT.